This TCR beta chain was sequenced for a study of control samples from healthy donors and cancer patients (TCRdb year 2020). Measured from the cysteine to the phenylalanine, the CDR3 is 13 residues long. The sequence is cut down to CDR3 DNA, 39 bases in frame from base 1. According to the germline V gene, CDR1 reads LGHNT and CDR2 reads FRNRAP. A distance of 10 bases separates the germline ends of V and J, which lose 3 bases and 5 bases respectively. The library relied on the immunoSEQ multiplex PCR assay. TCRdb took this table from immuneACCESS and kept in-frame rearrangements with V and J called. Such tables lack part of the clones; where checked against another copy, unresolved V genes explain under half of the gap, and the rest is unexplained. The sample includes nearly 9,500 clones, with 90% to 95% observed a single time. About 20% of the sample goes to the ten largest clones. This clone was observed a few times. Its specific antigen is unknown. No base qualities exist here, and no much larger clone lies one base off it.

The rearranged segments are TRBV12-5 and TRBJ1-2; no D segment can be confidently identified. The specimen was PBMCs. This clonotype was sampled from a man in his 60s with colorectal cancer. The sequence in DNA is TGTGCTAGTGGTTTAGGAGGAGAGTATGGCTACACCTTC. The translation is CASGLGGEYGYTF.